Below, 18 T cell receptor beta chains from the same sample are listed, as sequenced in a study of blood T cells in healthy people across ages. Alongside a J-beta primer mix, a sample-barcoded 5' primer served in a second PCR lasting about 7 to 12 cycles. TCRdb called the 5' RACE reads again in MiXCR, with one record for every CDR3 protein. The repertoire includes 1.5 million to 1.8 million distinct CDR3 sequences, 35% to 45% of them detected once, and just over 4% sits in the top ten. Sequenced input: blood. Source of these receptors: a woman under 30 in good health.

This clonotype was detected only a few times. The chain employs TRBV20-1 and TRBJ2-4, with D maybe TRBD2 (6 bases). Near its end, the DNA agrees better with TRBJ2-7, so the J call may be wrong. The CDR3 sequence is 14 residues long. CDR1 and CDR2 from the germline V gene are DFQATT and SNEGSKA (reference sequence). The CDR3 here is CSARDLWRRDEQYF. For the CDR3, the DNA is TGCAGTGCTAGAGATCTTTGGCGGAGGGACGAGCAGTACTTC.

The chain is built from TRBV18 and TRBJ2-5; D is perhaps TRBD2 (5 bases). This CDR3 region has 13 residues. Germline V gives CDR1 KGHSH, CDR2 LQKENI. Trimming shortened V by 6 bases and J by 4 bases, and 12 bases separated the two germline ends. The DNA for the CDR3 is TGTGCCAGCTCGTGGACTGTGGGAGAGACCCAGTACTTC. Its protein product is CASSWTVGETQYF.

The rearrangement uses TRBV18 and TRBJ2-5; 10 bases match TRBD1. CDR3 length equals 14 residues. Germline CDR1 reads KGHSH; CDR2 reads LQKENI. J lost 5 bases, V lost 5 bases, and 5 bases had no gene match. The CDR3 DNA reads as TGTGCCAGCTCATACTCGGGACAGGGGGAGACCCAGTACTTC. Translating it yields CASSYSGQGETQYF.

V gene TRBV20-1 combines with J gene TRBJ1-2, with TRBD1 as a possible D gene (6 bases). The CDR3 is 12 amino acids. Trimming shortened V by 5 bases and J by 3 bases, and 10 bases separated the two germline ends. The V gene's germline CDR1 is DFQATT and CDR2 SNEGSKA (reference sequence). The CDR3 DNA sequence: TGCAGTGCTTCCAGGGGAGACTATGGCTACACCTTC. As protein: CSASRGDYGYTF.

This clonotype has only a few counts. The V and J genes are TRBV4-1 and TRBJ1-2, with no clear D. V lost 6 bases, J lost 6 bases, and 14 bases lay in between. There are 13 residues in the CDR3. CDR1 and CDR2 from the germline V gene are MGHRA and YSYEKL. CDR3 amino acids: CASRRSIKDGYTF. The CDR3 DNA reads TGCGCCAGCAGGCGATCCATAAAGGATGGCTACACCTTC.

The chain links TRBV12-3 or TRBV12-4 to TRBJ2-5; D perhaps matches TRBD2 (7 bases). The CDR3 has 13 residues. V was pared by 9 bases and J by 3 bases, with 14 bases between. The DNA of the CDR3 is TGTGCCAGTCAACGAGGGGGGGAAGAGACCCAGTACTTC. The encoded protein is CASQRGGEETQYF.

This clonotype was recorded only once. The chain is built from TRBV27 and TRBJ2-1; TRBD2 matches at 10 bases. After removal of 6 bases from V and 4 bases from J, the junction contained 6 bases not matched to a gene. The CDR3 is 15 residues long. Germline assignment: CDR1 MNHEY and CDR2 SMNVEV (reference sequence). CDR3 in DNA: TGTGCCAGCAGACAAGCGGGAGGGACGTACAATGAGCAGTTCTTC. The encoded protein is CASRQAGGTYNEQFF.

This chain uses TRBV4-1 with TRBJ1-2, with D possibly TRBD1 on 5 matching bases. This CDR3 is built from 17 residues. Germline V gene lookup returns CDR1 MGHRA and CDR2 YSYEKL. Trimming shortened V by 0 bases and J by 8 bases, and 22 bases separated the two germline ends. DNA of the CDR3: TGCGCCAGCAGCCAAGAAAGCAGGGTGTTCAAACTATCAGGCTACACCTTC. It specifies CASSQESRVFKLSGYTF.

There are a few counts of this clonotype. The chain joins TRBV28 to TRBJ2-3; D not certain. The CDR3 extends over 15 amino acids. The V end was cut by 4 bases, the J end by 4 bases, with 15 bases between. Germline V gives CDR1 MDHEN, CDR2 SYDVKM. The chain's CDR3 is CASSSLRIRADTQYF. CDR3 nucleotide sequence: TGTGCCAGCAGTTCTCTGCGGATCCGCGCAGATACGCAGTATTTT. The full variable domain, with the rest looked up from reference TRBV28 and TRBJ2-3, is DVKVTQSSRYLVKRTGEKVFLECVQDMDHENMFWYRQDPGLGLRLIYFSYDVKMKEKGDIPEGYSVSREKKERFSLILESASTNQTSMYLCASSSLRIRADTQYFGPGTRLTVL.

V is TRBV7-2 and J is TRBJ2-1; TRBD2 aligns across 8 bases. J was trimmed by 10 bases and V by 6 bases; bases with no gene match: 14. This CDR3 has 15 residues. Germline-derived CDR1 and CDR2 are SGHTA and FQGNSA. CDR3 DNA sequence: TGTGCCAGCAGTGCGGGACTAGTGGGGGGTAGGGAGCAGTTCTTC. This sequence encodes CASSAGLVGGREQFF.

The chain is built from TRBV29-1 and TRBJ2-6; a possible D gene is TRBD2 (5 bases). This CDR3 has 16 amino acids. V lost 3 bases and J lost 0, with 12 bases in between. CDR1 SQVTM and CDR2 ANQGSEA come from the germline V gene. In DNA, the CDR3 is TGCAGCGTTGAGGAGGATGAGGGCTCTGGGGCCAACGTCCTGACTTTC. This gives the protein CSVEEDEGSGANVLTF. The full variable domain, with the rest looked up from reference TRBV29-1 and TRBJ2-6, is SAVISQKPSRDICQRGTSLTIQCQVDSQVTMMFWYRQQPGQSLTLIATANQGSEATYESGFVIDKFPISRPNLTFSTLTVSNMSPEDSSIYLCSVEEDEGSGANVLTFGAGSRLTVL.

This chain joins TRBV7-2 and TRBJ1-1; D gene ambiguous. Deletions cut 1 base from V and 8 bases from J, with 11 bases between. Germline V gene lookup returns CDR1 SGHTA and CDR2 FQGNSA. The CDR3 covers 13 residues. The CDR3 loop reads CASSLGSFLEAFF. The CDR3 DNA reads as TGTGCCAGCAGCTTAGGGTCGTTTTTGGAAGCTTTCTTT.

The V gene is TRBV15, the J gene TRBJ2-1, with 10 bases that match TRBD2. The CDR3 runs to 15 residues. The V and J ends lost 9 bases and 2 bases, in that order; junction bases with no gene match: 7. The germline V gene has CDR1 LNHNV and CDR2 YYDKDF (reference sequence). The DNA of the CDR3 is TGTGCCACTGCCCCACTAGCGGGAACCTACAATGAGCAGTTCTTC. Residues: CATAPLAGTYNEQFF.

This clonotype was recorded a few times. The chain uses TRBV2 and TRBJ2-1, with TRBD2 matching 11 bases. This CDR3 has 16 residues. V was clipped by 7 bases and J by 0 bases; unmatched bases: 5. Germline lookup yields CDR1 SNHLY and CDR2 FYNNEI. CDR3: CASMGTSGSSYNEQFF. The CDR3 region has the DNA TGTGCCAGCATGGGGACTAGCGGCAGCTCCTACAATGAGCAGTTCTTC.

Remarks on this clonotype: The germline gene is not matched at one end of the junction; a read error may be the cause. The chain employs TRBV20-1 and TRBJ2-5; 8 bases line up with TRBD2. Germline assignment: CDR1 DFQATT and CDR2 SNEGSKA (reference sequence). The CDR3 runs to 13 residues. The CDR3 sequence is CSAPSGGEEIQYF. CDR3 DNA: TGCAGTGCCCCCTCCGGGGGGGAAGAGATCCAGTACTTC.

This chain connects TRBV20-1 to TRBJ2-1, with 10 bases lining up with TRBD2. Per germline, CDR1 DFQATT and CDR2 SNEGSKA (reference sequence). J gave up 5 bases and V 3 bases, and 4 bases lay outside the gene matches. There are 14 residues in the CDR3. The CDR3, as DNA: TGCAGTGCTAGGAGGACTAGCGGCCACAATGAGCAGTTCTTC. Its translation is CSARRTSGHNEQFF.

The V and J genes are TRBV9 and TRBJ2-1; TRBD2 aligns across 10 bases. Trimming removed 0 bases from V and 7 bases from J; junction bases left unmatched: 4. The V gene's germline CDR1 is SGDLS and CDR2 YYNGEE. CDR3 length: 15 amino acids. The CDR3 DNA follows: TGTGCCAGCAGCGTAGCTCCACTAGCGGGAAATGAGCAGTTCTTC. It specifies CASSVAPLAGNEQFF.

This clonotype occurred a few times. This chain uses TRBV6-6 with TRBJ1-4, with D possibly being TRBD1 (5 bases). Germline V lookup: CDR1 MNHNY, CDR2 SVGAGI (reference sequence). The CDR3 contains 13 residues. The ends were cut back, 8 bases at V and 0 bases at J, with 7 bases in the middle. CDR3 sequence: CASGTTTNEKLFF. CDR3 bases: TGTGCCAGCGGGACCACAACTAATGAAAAACTGTTTTTT.